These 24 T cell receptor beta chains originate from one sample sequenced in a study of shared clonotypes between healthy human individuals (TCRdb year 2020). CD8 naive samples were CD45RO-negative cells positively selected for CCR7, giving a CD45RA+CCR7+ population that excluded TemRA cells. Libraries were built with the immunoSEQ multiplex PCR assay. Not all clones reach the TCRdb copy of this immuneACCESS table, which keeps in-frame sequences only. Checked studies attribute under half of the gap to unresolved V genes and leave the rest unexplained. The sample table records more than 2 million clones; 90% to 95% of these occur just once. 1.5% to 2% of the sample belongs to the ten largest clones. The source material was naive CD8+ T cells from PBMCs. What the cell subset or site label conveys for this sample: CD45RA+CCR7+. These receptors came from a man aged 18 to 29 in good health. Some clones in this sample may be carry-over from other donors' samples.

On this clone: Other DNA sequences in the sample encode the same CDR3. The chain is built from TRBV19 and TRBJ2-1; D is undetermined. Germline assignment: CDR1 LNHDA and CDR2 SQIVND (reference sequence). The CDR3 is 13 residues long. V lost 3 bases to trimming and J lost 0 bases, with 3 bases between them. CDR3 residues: CASSMVSYNEQFF. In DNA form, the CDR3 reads TGTGCCAGTAGTATGGTCTCCTACAATGAGCAGTTCTTC.

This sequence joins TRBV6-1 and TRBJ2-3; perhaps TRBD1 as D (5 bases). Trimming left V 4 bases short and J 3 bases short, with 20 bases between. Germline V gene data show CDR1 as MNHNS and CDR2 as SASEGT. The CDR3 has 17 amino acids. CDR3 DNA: TGTGCCAGCAGTGGTGAGGATGGCAGGGCGTGGACAGATACGCAGTATTTT. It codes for CASSGEDGRAWTDTQYF.

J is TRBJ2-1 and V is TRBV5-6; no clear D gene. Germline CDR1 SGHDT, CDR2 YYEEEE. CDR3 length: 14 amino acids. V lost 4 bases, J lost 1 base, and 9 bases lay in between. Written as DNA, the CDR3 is TGTGCCAGCAGCCCGCGACGGTCCTACAATGAGCAGTTCTTC. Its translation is CASSPRRSYNEQFF.

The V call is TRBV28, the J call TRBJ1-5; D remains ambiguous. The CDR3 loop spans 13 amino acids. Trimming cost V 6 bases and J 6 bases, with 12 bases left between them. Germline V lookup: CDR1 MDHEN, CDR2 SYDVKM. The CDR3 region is CASSPILGQPQHF. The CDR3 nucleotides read TGTGCCAGCAGCCCGATTTTGGGTCAGCCCCAGCATTTT.

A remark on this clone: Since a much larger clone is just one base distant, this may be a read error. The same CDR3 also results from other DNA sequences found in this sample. CDR3 loop: CASSIRDNNQPQHF. The CDR3 DNA sequence: TGTGCCAGTAGTATTCGGGACAACAATCAGCCCCAGCATTTT. This rearrangement joins TRBV19 to TRBJ1-5; maybe TRBD1 (6 bases). The germline gives CDR1 LNHDA, CDR2 SQIVND (reference sequence). CDR3 size: 14 residues. The V end was cut by 3 bases, the J end by 3 bases, with 9 bases between.

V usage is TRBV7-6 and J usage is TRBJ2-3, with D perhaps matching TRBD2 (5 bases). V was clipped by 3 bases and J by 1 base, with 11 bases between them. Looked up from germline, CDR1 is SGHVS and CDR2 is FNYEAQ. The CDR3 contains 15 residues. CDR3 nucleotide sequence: TGTGCCAGCAGCTTTCACGAAGCGGGCACAGATACGCAGTATTTT. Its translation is CASSFHEAGTDTQYF.

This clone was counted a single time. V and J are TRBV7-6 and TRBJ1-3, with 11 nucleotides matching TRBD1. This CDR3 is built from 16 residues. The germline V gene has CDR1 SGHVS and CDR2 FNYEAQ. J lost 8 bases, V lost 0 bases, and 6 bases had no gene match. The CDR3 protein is CASSLAGQGAWDTIYF. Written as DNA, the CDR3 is TGTGCCAGCAGCTTAGCCGGACAGGGGGCTTGGGACACCATATATTTT.

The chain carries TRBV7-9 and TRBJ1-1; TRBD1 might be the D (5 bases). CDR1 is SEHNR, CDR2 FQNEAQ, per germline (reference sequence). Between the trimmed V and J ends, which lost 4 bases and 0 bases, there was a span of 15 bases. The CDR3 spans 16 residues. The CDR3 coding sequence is TGTGCCAGCAGCTACCCAAATACAGGAGTGAACACTGAAGCTTTCTTT. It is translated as CASSYPNTGVNTEAFF.

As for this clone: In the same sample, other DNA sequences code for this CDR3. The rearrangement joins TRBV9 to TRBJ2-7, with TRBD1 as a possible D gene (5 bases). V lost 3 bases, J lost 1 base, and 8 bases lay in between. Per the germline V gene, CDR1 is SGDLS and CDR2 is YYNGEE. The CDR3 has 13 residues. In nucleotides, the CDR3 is TGTGCCAGCAGCGGCGGACAATCCTACGAGCAGTACTTC. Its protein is CASSGGQSYEQYF. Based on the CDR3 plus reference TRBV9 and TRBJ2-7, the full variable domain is DSGVTQTPKHLITATGQRVTLRCSPRSGDLSVYWYQQSLDQGLQFLIQYYNGEERAKGNILERFSAQQFPDLHSELNLSSLELGDSALYFCASSGGQSYEQYFGPGTRLTVT.

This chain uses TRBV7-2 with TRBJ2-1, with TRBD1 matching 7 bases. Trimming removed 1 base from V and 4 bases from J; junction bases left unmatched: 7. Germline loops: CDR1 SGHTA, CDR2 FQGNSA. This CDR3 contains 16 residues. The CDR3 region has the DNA TGTGCCAGCAGCTTAGAGTACAGGGGCGGTTACAATGAGCAGTTCTTC. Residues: CASSLEYRGGYNEQFF.

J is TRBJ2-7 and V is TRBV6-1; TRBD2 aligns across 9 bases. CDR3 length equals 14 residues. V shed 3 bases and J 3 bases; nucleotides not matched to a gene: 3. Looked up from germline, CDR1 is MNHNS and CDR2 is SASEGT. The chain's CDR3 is CASSDFSGSYEQYF. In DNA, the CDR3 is TGTGCCAGCAGTGATTTTAGCGGGAGCTACGAGCAGTACTTC.

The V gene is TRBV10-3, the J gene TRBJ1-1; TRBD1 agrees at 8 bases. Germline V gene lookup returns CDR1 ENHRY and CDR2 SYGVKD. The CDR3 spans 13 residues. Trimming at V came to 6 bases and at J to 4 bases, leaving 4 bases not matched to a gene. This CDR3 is CAIRAGGLTEAFF. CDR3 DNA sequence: TGTGCCATCAGGGCAGGGGGCCTCACTGAAGCTTTCTTT.

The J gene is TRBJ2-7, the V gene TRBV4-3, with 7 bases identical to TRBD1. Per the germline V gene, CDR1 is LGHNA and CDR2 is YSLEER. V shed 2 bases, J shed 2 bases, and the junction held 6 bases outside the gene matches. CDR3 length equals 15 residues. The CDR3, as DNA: TGCGCCAGCAGCCAATTGGGACAGCAAACCTACGAGCAGTACTTC. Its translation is CASSQLGQQTYEQYF.

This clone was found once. This CDR3 reads CASSLSGSKWYTEAFF. In DNA form, the CDR3 reads TGTGCCAGCAGTTTATCGGGCAGCAAATGGTACACTGAAGCTTTCTTT. J is TRBJ1-1 and V is TRBV27; D is unclear. Germline V CDR1 and CDR2: MNHEY, SMNVEV (reference sequence). V was cut by 0 bases and J by 3 bases, with 14 bases left in between. CDR3 length: 16 residues.

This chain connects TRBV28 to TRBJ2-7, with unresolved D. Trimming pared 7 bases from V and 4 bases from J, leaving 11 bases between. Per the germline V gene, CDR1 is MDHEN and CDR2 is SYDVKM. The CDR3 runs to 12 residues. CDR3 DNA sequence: TGTGCCAGCAAGGCGGAGAGATACGAGCAGTACTTC. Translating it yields CASKAERYEQYF.

The CDR3 loop reads CASSQDGGPNTGELFF. The CDR3 bases are TGTGCCAGCAGCCAAGACGGGGGCCCGAACACCGGGGAGCTGTTTTTT. The V call is TRBV14, the J call TRBJ2-2; TRBD1 or TRBD2 may be the D gene (6 bases each). The CDR3 extends over 16 amino acids. The V end was cut by 0 bases, the J end by 0 bases, with 8 bases between. Germline V gene data show CDR1 as SGHDN and CDR2 as FVKESK.

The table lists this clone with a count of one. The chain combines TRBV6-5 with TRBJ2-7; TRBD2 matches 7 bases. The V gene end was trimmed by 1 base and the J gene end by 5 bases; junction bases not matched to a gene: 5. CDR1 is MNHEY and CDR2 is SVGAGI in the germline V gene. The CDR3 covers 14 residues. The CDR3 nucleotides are TGTGCCAGCAGTTACTTGGGAGGGGTCCACGAGCAGTACTTC. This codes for CASSYLGGVHEQYF.

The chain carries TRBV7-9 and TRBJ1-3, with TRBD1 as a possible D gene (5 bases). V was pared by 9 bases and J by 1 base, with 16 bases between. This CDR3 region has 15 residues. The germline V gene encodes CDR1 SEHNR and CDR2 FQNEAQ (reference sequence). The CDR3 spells CASGGVGESGNTIYF. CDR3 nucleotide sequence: TGTGCCAGTGGAGGAGTAGGGGAGTCTGGAAACACCATATATTTT.

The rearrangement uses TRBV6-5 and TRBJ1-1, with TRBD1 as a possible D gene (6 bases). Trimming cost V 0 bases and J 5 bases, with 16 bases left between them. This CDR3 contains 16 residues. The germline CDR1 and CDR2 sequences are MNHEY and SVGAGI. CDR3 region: CASSYSKVTGGTEAFF. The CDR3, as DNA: TGTGCCAGCAGTTACTCGAAGGTGACAGGAGGGACTGAAGCTTTCTTT.

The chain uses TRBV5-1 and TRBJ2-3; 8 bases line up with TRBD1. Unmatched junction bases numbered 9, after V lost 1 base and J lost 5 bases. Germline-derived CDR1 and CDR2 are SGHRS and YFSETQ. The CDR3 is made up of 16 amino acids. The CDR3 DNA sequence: TGCGCCAGCAGCTTGTGGGGGCAGGGGGCTGAAGATACGCAGTATTTT. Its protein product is CASSLWGQGAEDTQYF.

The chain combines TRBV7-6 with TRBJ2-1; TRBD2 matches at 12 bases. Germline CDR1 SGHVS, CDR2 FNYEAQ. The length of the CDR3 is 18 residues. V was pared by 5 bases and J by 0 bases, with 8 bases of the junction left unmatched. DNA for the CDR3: TGTGCCAGCAGCATAAGACTAGCGGGAGAGGGCTCCTACAATGAGCAGTTCTTC. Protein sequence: CASSIRLAGEGSYNEQFF.

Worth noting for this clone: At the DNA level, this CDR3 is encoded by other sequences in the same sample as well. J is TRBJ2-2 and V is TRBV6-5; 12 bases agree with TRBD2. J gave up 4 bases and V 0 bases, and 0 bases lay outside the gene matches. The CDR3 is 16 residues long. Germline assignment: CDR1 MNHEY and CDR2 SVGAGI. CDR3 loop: CASSYSTSGSTGELFF. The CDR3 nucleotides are TGTGCCAGCAGTTACTCGACTAGCGGGAGCACCGGGGAGCTGTTTTTT.

CDR3 coding DNA: TGTGCCAGCAGTTTAGGGATTGCAACTAATGAAAAACTGTTTTTT. This encodes CASSLGIATNEKLFF. This chain joins TRBV27 and TRBJ1-4; unclear D gene. Looked up from germline, CDR1 is MNHEY and CDR2 is SMNVEV (reference sequence). V was cut by 2 bases and J by 0 bases, with 7 bases left in between. This CDR3 is built from 15 residues.

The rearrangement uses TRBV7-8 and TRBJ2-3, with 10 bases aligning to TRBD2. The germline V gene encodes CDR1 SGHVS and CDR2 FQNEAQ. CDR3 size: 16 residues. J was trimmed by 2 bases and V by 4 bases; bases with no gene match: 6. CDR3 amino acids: CASSYPGTSDTDTQYF. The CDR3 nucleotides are TGTGCCAGCAGCTATCCCGGGACTAGCGACACAGATACGCAGTATTTT.